The sequence of this T cell receptor beta chain was determined in a study of blood T cell repertoires in COVID-19. This clone was found once. The assay was immunoSEQ multiplex PCR, and TCRdb's table has in-frame clones only and misses some. Of over 250,000 clones listed, roughly 91% are singletons. Germline V gene sequence: CDR1 MNHNY, CDR2 SVGAGI (reference sequence). Trimming pared 7 bases from V and 6 bases from J, leaving 19 bases between. The CDR3 is 14 residues long. The V and J genes are TRBV6-6 and TRBJ2-7; possible D gene TRBD1, 5 bases. This clonotype was sampled from a man aged 35 to 55 who had recovered from COVID-19. The material sequenced was PBMCs or T cells enriched from blood (not recorded which). CDR3 in amino acids: CASTQPDKRGEQYF. CDR3 DNA sequence: TGTGCCAGCACCCAACCGGACAAACGAGGCGAGCAGTACTTC.